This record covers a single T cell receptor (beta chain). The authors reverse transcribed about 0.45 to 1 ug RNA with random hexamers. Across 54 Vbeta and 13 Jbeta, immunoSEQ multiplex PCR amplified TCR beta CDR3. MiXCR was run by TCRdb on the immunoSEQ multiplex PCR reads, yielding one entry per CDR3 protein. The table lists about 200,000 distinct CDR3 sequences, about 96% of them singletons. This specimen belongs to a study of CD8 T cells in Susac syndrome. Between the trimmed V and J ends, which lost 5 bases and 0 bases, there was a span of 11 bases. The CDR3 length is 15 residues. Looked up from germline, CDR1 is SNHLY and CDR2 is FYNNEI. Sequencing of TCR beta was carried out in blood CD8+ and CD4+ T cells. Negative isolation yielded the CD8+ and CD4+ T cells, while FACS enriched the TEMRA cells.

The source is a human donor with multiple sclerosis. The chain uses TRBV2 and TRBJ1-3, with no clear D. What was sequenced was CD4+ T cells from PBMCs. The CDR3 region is CASSLTAFSGNTIYF. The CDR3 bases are TGTGCCAGCAGTTTAACAGCCTTCTCTGGAAACACCATATATTTT.